Included here is one T cell receptor (beta chain) sequence, with context. 0.5 to 1 ug RNA was reverse transcribed with random hexamers. An immunoSEQ multiplex PCR amplified TCR beta CDR3 over 54 Vbeta and 13 Jbeta. TCRdb fed the immunoSEQ multiplex PCR reads into MiXCR, producing one record per CDR3 protein. Of 70,000 or so distinct CDR3 sequences in the sample, roughly 94% were seen once. The CDR3 has 14 amino acids. Per the germline V gene, CDR1 is MDHEN and CDR2 is SYDVKM. The germline V and J ends were trimmed by 7 bases and 4 bases, with 16 bases remaining between them. This entry is derived from a study of CD8 T cells in Susac syndrome. High-throughput TCR beta sequencing covered peripheral CD8+ and CD4+ T cells. As controls, healthy donors matched for age and sex were used. FACS was used to enrich TEMRA cells, whereas the CD8+ and CD4+ T cells were obtained by negative isolation.

The sequenced sample was CD8+ T cells from PBMCs. The clonotype comes from a human donor in good health. J is TRBJ1-2 and V is TRBV28; D is undetermined. CDR3 sequence: CASTQPDGFYGYTF. CDR3 DNA sequence: TGTGCCAGCACCCAACCGGACGGCTTCTATGGCTACACCTTC.